This T cell receptor beta chain was profiled in a study of response to subunit inactivated influenza vaccine listed by TCRdb under 2018. Regarding the research as a whole: Deep quantitative T cell receptor repertoire profiling was used in the study to track responses to a trivalent subunit inactivated influenza vaccine. Points the paper makes about the study in general: According to the authors, only a limited number of new T cells may be recruited by each seasonal influenza vaccination.

The library was made by RT-PCR. The sequencing machine was an Illumina HiSeq 2500. TCRdb applied fastp at Q25 and MiXCR to the public reads, then kept only in-frame beta chains. Duplicate CDR3 protein sequences are folded into a single record with the most common DNA and genes. The table for this sample lists under 800,000 distinct CDR3 sequences; over 11% of them were counted only once. Of the sample, 5.5% to 8% falls within the top ten clones. Concerning this clonotype itself: What antigen it recognizes has not been identified. No much larger clone exists at a distance of one base, and base qualities are not known.

The cysteine opens and the phenylalanine closes a CDR3 of 13 amino acids. The DNA shown is the 39-base CDR3, in frame from base 1. Trimmed from V: 9 bases; trimmed from J: 4 bases; junction bases lacking a gene match: 6. The germline V gene sets CDR1 to SGHAT and CDR2 to FQNNGV. The clonotype originates from a man over 45 who received an inactivated influenza vaccine. Donor details come from another sample of the same person, matched by shared clones. Here the chain combines TRBV11-2 and TRBJ1-1; 9 bases in the junction line up with TRBD1. The sample consisted of PBMCs from blood, taken approximately 15 days before vaccination. The DNA reads as follows: TGTGCCAGAAGCGCGGACAGGGGCACTGAAGCTTTCTTT. This encodes CARSADRGTEAFF.